A selection of T cell receptor beta chains follows, all from one sample in a study of control samples from healthy donors and cancer patients. The assay was immunoSEQ multiplex PCR, and TCRdb's table has in-frame clones only and misses some. The sample yields about 250,000 clones, roughly 82% seen once. The sequenced sample consisted of PBMCs. These receptors were taken from a woman aged 55-69 years with lung cancer. Each CDR3 is given with its conserved first and last residue. The order of the fields is D gene, V gene, clone size, J gene, CDR3 protein, CDR3 DNA. A D gene is named only where the DNA matches it firmly. Only part of the rows carry a size: once, few, many, or a class if the clone is expanded.

TRBD1	TRBV5-8	NA	TRBJ2-5	CASSLARGLFGETQYF	TGTGCCAGCAGCTTGGCTAGGGGGCTCTTCGGAGAGACCCAGTACTTC
NA	TRBV18	NA	TRBJ1-5	CASSTYPPSSNQPQHF	TGTGCCAGCTCAACGTACCCACCCTCTAGCAATCAGCCCCAGCATTTT
TRBD2	TRBV28	NA	TRBJ2-1	CASRLWGLNYNEQFF	TGTGCCAGCAGACTGTGGGGACTAAATTACAATGAGCAGTTCTTC
NA	TRBV2	NA	TRBJ1-1	CASQRGRTEAFF	TGTGCCAGCCAGAGGGGGAGGACTGAAGCTTTCTTT
NA	TRBV2	NA	TRBJ1-2	CASSEGALDYGYTF	TGTGCCAGCAGTGAAGGGGCGCTCGACTATGGCTACACCTTC
TRBD1	TRBV18	NA	TRBJ1-2	CASSQGQDRGYTF	TGTGCCAGCTCACAGGGACAGGATCGCGGCTACACCTTC
NA	TRBV7-3	NA	TRBJ2-2	CASSLGAAGELFF	TGTGCCAGCAGCTTAGGGGCAGCCGGGGAGCTGTTTTTT
NA	TRBV24-1	NA	TRBJ2-7	CATFRDQLDEQYF	TGTGCCACCTTCCGGGACCAGCTTGACGAGCAGTACTTC
TRBD2	TRBV19	once	TRBJ2-7	CASSGTSAYEQYF	TGTGCCAGTAGCGGGACTAGCGCATACGAGCAGTACTTC
TRBD2	TRBV3-1/TRBV3-2	NA	TRBJ2-1	CASSHSSGSEEQFF	TGTGCCAGCAGCCATTCTAGCGGGAGCGAGGAGCAGTTCTTC
NA	TRBV28	NA	TRBJ1-1	CASSPNSLLEAFF	TGTGCCAGCAGTCCCAACAGCCTACTTGAAGCTTTCTTT
NA	TRBV15	NA	TRBJ1-3	CATSIHPGTGNTIYF	TGTGCCACCAGCATCCACCCGGGTACTGGAAACACCATATATTTT
TRBD1	TRBV9	NA	TRBJ1-6	CASSAPQGINNSPLHF	TGTGCCAGCAGCGCCCCACAGGGGATAAATAATTCACCCCTCCACTTT
NA	TRBV6-5	NA	TRBJ2-7	CASRRQGGYEQYF	TGTGCCAGCAGGAGGCAGGGTGGGTACGAGCAGTACTTC
TRBD1	TRBV7-9	NA	TRBJ1-4	CASSKTRGQANEKLFF	TGTGCCAGCAGCAAAACCAGGGGACAGGCTAATGAAAAACTGTTTTTT
NA	TRBV7-8	once	TRBJ1-1	CASSIGTVNTEAFF	TGTGCCAGCAGCATTGGGACGGTTAACACTGAAGCTTTCTTT
NA	TRBV6-1	NA	TRBJ1-4	CASSVQTGRRNEKLFF	TGTGCCAGCAGTGTTCAAACCGGGAGACGGAATGAAAAACTGTTTTTT
NA	TRBV6-6	NA	TRBJ2-5	CASSYSSSQETQYF	TGTGCCAGCAGTTACTCGTCCAGTCAAGAGACCCAGTACTTC
NA	TRBV3-1/TRBV3-2	NA	TRBJ1-4	CASSWGADHGGKLFF	TGTGCCAGCAGCTGGGGGGCAGACCATGGTGGAAAACTGTTTTTT
NA	TRBV4-1	NA	TRBJ2-3	CASSQIGGTDTQYF	TGCGCCAGCAGCCAAATCGGGGGCACAGATACGCAGTATTTT
TRBD1	TRBV19	NA	TRBJ1-6	CASSPQGTSSPLHF	TGTGCCAGTAGCCCACAGGGGACAAGTTCACCCCTCCACTTT
NA	TRBV10-2	NA	TRBJ2-7	CASSLIAGPPHEQYF	TGCGCCAGCAGTCTAATCGCTGGGCCGCCCCACGAGCAGTACTTC
TRBD1	TRBV6-5	NA	TRBJ2-7	CASRGQGGEQYF	TGTGCCAGCAGGGGACAGGGGGGCGAGCAGTACTTC
TRBD1	TRBV10-3	NA	TRBJ1-1	CAISSPGQGYTEAFF	TGTGCCATCAGCAGCCCGGGACAGGGTTACACTGAAGCTTTCTTT
NA	TRBV10-3	once	TRBJ1-2	CAISATGGRGYTF	TGTGCCATCAGTGCCACCGGAGGGCGAGGCTACACCTTC
NA	TRBV3-1/TRBV3-2	NA	TRBJ2-1	CASSQGSRSYNEQFF	TGTGCCAGCAGCCAAGGAAGTAGGTCCTACAATGAGCAGTTCTTC
TRBD1	TRBV9	once	TRBJ1-2	CASSLSRDRGNYGYTF	TGTGCCAGCAGCTTATCCCGGGACAGGGGAAACTATGGCTACACCTTC
TRBD1	TRBV5-1	once	TRBJ1-6	CASATGSDSPLHF	TGCGCCAGCGCGACAGGGTCAGATTCACCCCTCCACTTT
NA	TRBV4-1	NA	TRBJ2-5	CASSQPGTKETQYF	TGCGCCAGCAGCCAACCCGGGACCAAAGAGACCCAGTACTTC
TRBD1	TRBV4-1	NA	TRBJ1-1	CASSPRTGGLLNTEAFF	TGCGCCAGCAGCCCGCGGACAGGGGGTCTACTGAACACTGAAGCTTTCTTT
NA	TRBV6-5	NA	TRBJ2-5	CASTSEETQYF	TGTGCCAGCACTTCTGAAGAGACCCAGTACTTC
TRBD1	TRBV6-5	NA	TRBJ2-1	CASSRDRQGYNEQFF	TGTGCCAGCAGCCGGGACAGGCAAGGGTACAATGAGCAGTTCTTC
NA	TRBV9	NA	TRBJ2-7	CASNRGGRTYEQYF	TGTGCCAGCAACCGCGGGGGCCGAACCTACGAGCAGTACTTC
TRBD2	TRBV30	NA	TRBJ2-2	CAWRPSGMGNTGELFF	TGTGCCTGGAGACCTAGCGGGATGGGGAACACCGGGGAGCTGTTTTTT
TRBD2	TRBV5-1	NA	TRBJ2-7	CASSFDGLALYEQYF	TGCGCCAGCAGCTTTGATGGACTAGCCCTCTACGAGCAGTACTTC